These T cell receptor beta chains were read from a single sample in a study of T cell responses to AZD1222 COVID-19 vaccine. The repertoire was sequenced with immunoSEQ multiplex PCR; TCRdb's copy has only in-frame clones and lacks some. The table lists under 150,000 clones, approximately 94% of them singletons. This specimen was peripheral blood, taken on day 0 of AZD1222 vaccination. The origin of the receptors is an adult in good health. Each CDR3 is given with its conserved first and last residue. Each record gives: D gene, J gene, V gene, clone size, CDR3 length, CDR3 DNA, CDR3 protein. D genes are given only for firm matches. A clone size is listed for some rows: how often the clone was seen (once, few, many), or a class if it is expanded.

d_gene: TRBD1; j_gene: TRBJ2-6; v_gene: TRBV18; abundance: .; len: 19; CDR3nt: TGTGCCAGCTCACCCCGGGTTGGGACAGGCGTCTCTGGGGCCAACGTCCTGACTTTC; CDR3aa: CASSPRVGTGVSGANVLTF
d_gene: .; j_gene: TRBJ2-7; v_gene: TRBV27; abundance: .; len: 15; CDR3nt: TGTGCCAGCAGTCACGGAGGAAGGGGAACTACCGAGCAGTACTTC; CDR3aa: CASSHGGRGTTEQYF
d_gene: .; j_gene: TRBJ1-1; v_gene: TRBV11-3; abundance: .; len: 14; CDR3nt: TGTGCCAGCAGCTTGGGTTTGGGGTTGGCCGAAGCTTTCTTT; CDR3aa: CASSLGLGLAEAFF
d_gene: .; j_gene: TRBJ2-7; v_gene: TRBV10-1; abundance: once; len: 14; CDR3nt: TGCGCCAGCAAGAGCCGGGACCGATCCTACGAGCAGTACTTC; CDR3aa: CASKSRDRSYEQYF
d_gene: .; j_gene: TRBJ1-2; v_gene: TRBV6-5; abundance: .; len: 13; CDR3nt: TGTGCCAGCACTCCCTCCGGGGCGTATGGCTACACCTTC; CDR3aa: CASTPSGAYGYTF
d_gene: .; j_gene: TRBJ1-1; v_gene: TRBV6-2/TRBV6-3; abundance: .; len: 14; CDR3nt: TGTGCCAGCAGTTATCAGGGGCCCCACACTGAAGCTTTCTTT; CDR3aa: CASSYQGPHTEAFF
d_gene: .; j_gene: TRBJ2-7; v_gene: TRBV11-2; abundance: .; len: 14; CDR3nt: TGTGCCAGCAGCTCTAAACAGTACTCCTACGAGCAGTACTTC; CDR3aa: CASSSKQYSYEQYF
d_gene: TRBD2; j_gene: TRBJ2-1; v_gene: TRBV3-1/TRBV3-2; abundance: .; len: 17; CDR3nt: TGTGCCAGCAGCCAAGATCTCCCGGGGGGGGCCTACAATGAGCAGTTCTTC; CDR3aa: CASSQDLPGGAYNEQFF
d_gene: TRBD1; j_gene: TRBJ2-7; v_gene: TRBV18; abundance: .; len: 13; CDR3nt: TGTGCCAGTGAAGGACAGGGTCGGGACGAGCAGTACTTC; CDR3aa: CASEGQGRDEQYF
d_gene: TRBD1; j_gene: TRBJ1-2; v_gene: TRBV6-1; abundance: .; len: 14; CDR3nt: TGTGCCAGCAGTGAGAAGGGACAGGGTGATGGCTACACCTTC; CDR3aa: CASSEKGQGDGYTF
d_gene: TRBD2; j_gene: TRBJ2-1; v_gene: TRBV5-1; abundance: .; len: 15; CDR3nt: TGCGCCAGCAGCTATAGCGGGGGGGCCGTCAATGAGCAGTTCTTC; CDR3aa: CASSYSGGAVNEQFF
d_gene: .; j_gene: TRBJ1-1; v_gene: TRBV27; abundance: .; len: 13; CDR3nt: TGTGCCAGCAGTTTTTGGAGGAACACTGAAGCTTTCTTT; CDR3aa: CASSFWRNTEAFF
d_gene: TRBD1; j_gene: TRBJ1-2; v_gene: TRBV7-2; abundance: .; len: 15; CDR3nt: TGTGCCAGCAGCTGGGAACAGGGGGCGCCTGCTGGCTACACCTTC; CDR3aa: CASSWEQGAPAGYTF
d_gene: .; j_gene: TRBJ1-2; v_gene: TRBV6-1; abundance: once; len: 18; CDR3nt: TGTGCCAGCAGTGTCAGATCCACAGGGATTGGGGGGAACTATGGCTACACCTTC; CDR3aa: CASSVRSTGIGGNYGYTF
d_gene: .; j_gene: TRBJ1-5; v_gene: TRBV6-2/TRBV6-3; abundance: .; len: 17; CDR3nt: TGTGCCAGCAGTTACCCGAGGAAAATACAGAGCAATCAGCCCCAGCATTTT; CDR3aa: CASSYPRKIQSNQPQHF
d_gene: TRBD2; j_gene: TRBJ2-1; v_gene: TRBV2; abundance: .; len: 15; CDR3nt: TGTGCCAGCAGCCTGGGACTAGCGGGGGGGCCTGAGCAGTTCTTC; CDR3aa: CASSLGLAGGPEQFF
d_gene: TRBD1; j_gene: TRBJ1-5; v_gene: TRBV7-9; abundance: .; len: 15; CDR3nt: TGTGCCGGTCAGACTTCAGGGGGCAGTGGCCAGCCCCAGCATTTT; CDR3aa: CAGQTSGGSGQPQHF